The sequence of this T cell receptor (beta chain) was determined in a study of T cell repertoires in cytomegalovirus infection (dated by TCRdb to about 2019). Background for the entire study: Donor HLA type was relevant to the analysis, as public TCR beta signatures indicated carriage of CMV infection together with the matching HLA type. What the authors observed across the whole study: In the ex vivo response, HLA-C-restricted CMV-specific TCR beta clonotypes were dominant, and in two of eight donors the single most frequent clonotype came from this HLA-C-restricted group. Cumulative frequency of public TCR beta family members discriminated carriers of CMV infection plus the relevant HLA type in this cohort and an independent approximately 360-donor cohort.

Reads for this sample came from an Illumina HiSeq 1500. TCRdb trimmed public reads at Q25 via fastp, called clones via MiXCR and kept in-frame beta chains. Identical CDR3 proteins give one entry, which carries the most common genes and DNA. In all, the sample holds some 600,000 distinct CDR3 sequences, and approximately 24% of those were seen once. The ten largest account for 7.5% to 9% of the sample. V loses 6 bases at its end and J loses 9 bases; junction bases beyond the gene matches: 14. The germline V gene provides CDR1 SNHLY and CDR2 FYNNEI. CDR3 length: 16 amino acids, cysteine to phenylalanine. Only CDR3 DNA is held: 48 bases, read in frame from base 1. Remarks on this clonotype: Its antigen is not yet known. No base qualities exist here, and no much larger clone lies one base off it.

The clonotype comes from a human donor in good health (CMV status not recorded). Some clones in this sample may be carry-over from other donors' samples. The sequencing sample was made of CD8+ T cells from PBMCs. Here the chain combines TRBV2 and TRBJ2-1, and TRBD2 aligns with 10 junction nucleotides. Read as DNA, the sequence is TGTGCCAGCAGCGAATTCGAGCGGGGGGGGGTTAGTGAGCAGTTCTTC. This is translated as CASSEFERGGVSEQFF.